Sequencing of this TCR beta chain was carried out in a study of T cell responses to AZD1222 COVID-19 vaccine. On this clone itself: Antigen: not known.

Trimming pared 2 bases from V and 6 bases from J, leaving 1 base between. CDR1 MNHNS and CDR2 SASEGT come from the germline V gene. The CDR3 has 11 amino acids. Overall study findings and caveats: The number of AZD1222 recipients seropositive at baseline was only five or six. Of spike-specific TCRs, nearly half reportedly target regions left unmutated in variants. It should be noted that donors were predominantly white British and more often female, and clonal diversity was possibly underestimated.

TCRdb keeps only in-frame clones here, not all; method: immunoSEQ multiplex PCR. The sample consists of approximately 140,000 clones, more than 90% of them appearing once. The TCR sequence derives from an adult who received the AZD1222 COVID-19 vaccine. The starting material was peripheral blood, obtained 28 days after the second AZD1222 dose. J is TRBJ2-2 and V is TRBV6-1; D is ambiguous. The CDR3: CASSESGELFF. The CDR3 DNA reads TGTGCCAGCAGTGAATCCGGGGAGCTGTTTTTT.